These 9 T cell receptor beta chains share one sample of origin, sequenced in a study of monozygotic twins with inflammatory bowel disease. Reprocessing the 5' RACE reads, TCRdb reports a single entry for every CDR3 protein and omits DNA. The table for this sample gives fewer than 350,000 distinct CDR3 sequences. Material: blood. The receptors were sampled from a human donor with ulcerative colitis or Crohn's disease, or a healthy co-twin of an affected twin (not recorded which).

This rearrangement joins TRBV7-2 to TRBJ1-2; the TCRdb D gene call, TRBD1, has no DNA to confirm it. The CDR3 covers 18 residues. Germline V gives CDR1 SGHTA, CDR2 FQGNSA. The CDR3 is CASSLAPTGSNPSYGYTF.

The V gene is TRBV9, the J gene TRBJ2-7; checking the TCRdb D call of TRBD1 is not possible without DNA. The CDR3 totals 14 residues. Germline V gene sequence: CDR1 SGDLS, CDR2 YYNGEE. CDR3 loop: CASSSVDRDDEQYF. Using reference TRBV9 and TRBJ2-7 for the parts outside the CDR3, the full variable domain is DSGVTQTPKHLITATGQRVTLRCSPRSGDLSVYWYQQSLDQGLQFLIQYYNGEERAKGNILERFSAQQFPDLHSELNLSSLELGDSALYFCASSSVDRDDEQYFGPGTRLTVT.

V gene TRBV5-1 combines with J gene TRBJ1-1; the TRBD1 assignment by TCRdb is unverifiable without DNA. Germline V gives CDR1 SGHRS, CDR2 YFSETQ. The CDR3 extends over 13 amino acids. CDR3 protein: CASTDSLNTEAFF.

This chain links TRBV11-1 with TRBJ1-1; TCRdb outputs TRBD1, but without DNA this stays unchecked. This CDR3 is 18 amino acids long. CDR1 and CDR2 (germline): SGHAT, FQDESV (reference sequence). The CDR3 sequence: CASSYYALRTGEYTEAFF.

The chain couples TRBV7-2 to TRBJ1-2. The CDR3 runs 15 residues. The germline V gene encodes CDR1 SGHTA and CDR2 FQGNSA. CDR3: CASSLPGLLGHGYTF.

The chain has TRBV11-3 and TRBJ2-2. From germline, CDR1 is SGHNT and CDR2 YENEEA. There are 14 residues in the CDR3. CDR3 amino acids: CASSLAANTGELFF.

The V gene is TRBV12-3 or TRBV12-4, the J gene TRBJ2-6. This CDR3 contains 17 residues. The chain's CDR3 is CASSLEQGQSGANVLTF.

The V and J genes are TRBV6-5 and TRBJ2-7. Germline V lookup: CDR1 MNHEY, CDR2 SVGAGI. This CDR3 is 11 amino acids long. The CDR3 loop is CASSWKGEQYF.

V and J are TRBV20-1 and TRBJ2-5; TCRdb names TRBD1, which stays unverified in the absence of DNA. CDR1 is DFQATT, CDR2 SNEGSKA, per germline (reference sequence). The CDR3 extends over 16 amino acids. The CDR3 loop reads CSARVLSGAPQETQYF.